These 26 T cell receptor beta chains came from one sample sequenced in a study of T cell responses to AZD1222 COVID-19 vaccine. Assay used: immunoSEQ multiplex PCR; TCRdb lists only in-frame clones, some missing. The top ten clones hold approximately 18% of a sample with 90,000 to 120,000 clones, 89% of them seen once. The specimen comprised peripheral blood, sampled on day 0 of AZD1222 vaccination. The receptors stem from an adult in good health.

The CDR3 bases are TGTGCCAGCAGACACCGGGACCGAGAGGGTGGGACCCAGTACTTC. Translated: CASRHRDREGGTQYF. The chain uses TRBV6-5 and TRBJ2-5; D is tentatively TRBD1 or TRBD2 (5 bases each). In germline, CDR1 is MNHEY, CDR2 SVGAGI. With 6 bases removed from V and 7 bases from J, the gap between germline ends came to 21 bases. The CDR3 covers 15 residues.

The chain recombines TRBV5-1 with TRBJ2-7, with no clear D. The CDR3 is 9 residues long. Germline values: CDR1 SGHRS, CDR2 YFSETQ. Trimming stripped 7 bases from V and 8 bases from J, with 7 bases between. The CDR3 loop is CASHVKQYF. CDR3 sequence (DNA): TGCGCCAGCCACGTCAAGCAGTACTTC. The whole variable domain, remainder taken from reference TRBV5-1 and TRBJ2-7, is KAGVTQTPRYLIKTRGQQVTLSCSPISGHRSVSWYQQTPGQGLQFLFEYFSETQRNKGNFPGRFSGRQFSNSRSEMNVSTLELGDSALYLCASHVKQYFGPGTRLTVT.

The J gene is TRBJ2-1, the V gene TRBV6-1; the match to TRBD2 covers 7 bases. There are 16 residues in the CDR3. Germline V gives CDR1 MNHNS, CDR2 SASEGT. The V segment lost 0 bases and the J segment 2 bases; nucleotides outside the gene matches: 4. The CDR3 nucleotides read TGTGCCAGCAGTGAAGCTGGGGGGGGGACCTACAATGAGCAGTTCTTC. Its translation is CASSEAGGGTYNEQFF.

V gene TRBV2 combines with J gene TRBJ2-3, with 7 bases aligning to TRBD2. V trimming: 8 bases; J trimming: 0 bases; junction bases outside the gene matches: 5. The CDR3 is 14 amino acids. CDR1 is SNHLY and CDR2 is FYNNEI in the germline V gene. CDR3 sequence (DNA): TGTGCCAGCGGACTAGGGGAAAGCACAGATACGCAGTATTTT. This sequence encodes CASGLGESTDTQYF.

The gene calls are TRBV18 and TRBJ1-3; D may be TRBD1 (6 bases). The germline CDR1 and CDR2 sequences are KGHSH and LQKENI. Trimming pared 5 bases from V and 0 bases from J, leaving 14 bases between. The CDR3 has 16 amino acids. The CDR3 sequence is CASSNGDTGSGNTIYF. The CDR3 DNA reads TGTGCCAGCTCAAACGGGGACACCGGCTCTGGAAACACCATATATTTT.

The rearrangement uses TRBV10-3 and TRBJ2-3, with TRBD1 as a possible D gene (5 bases). This CDR3 is 14 amino acids long. Germline V CDR1 and CDR2: ENHRY, SYGVKD. The ends were cut back, 4 bases at V and 2 bases at J, with 10 bases in the middle. In nucleotides, the CDR3 is TGTGCCATCAGTGGGGGCCGCTTCACAGATACGCAGTATTTT. It codes for CAISGGRFTDTQYF.

The rearrangement uses TRBV10-2 and TRBJ2-1; D not certain. The CDR3 runs 15 residues. In germline, CDR1 is WSHSY, CDR2 SAAADI. Trimming left V 1 base short and J 0 bases short, with 7 bases between. Here the CDR3 reads CASSEWAGSYNEQFF. The DNA of the CDR3 is TGCGCCAGCAGTGAGTGGGCAGGCTCCTACAATGAGCAGTTCTTC.

V is TRBV7-3 and J is TRBJ2-1; D tentatively fits TRBD1 or TRBD2 (6 bases each). Germline V gene data show CDR1 as SGHTA and CDR2 as FQGTGA. V lost 5 bases and J 1 base, leaving 15 bases between the germline ends. This CDR3 region has 16 residues. DNA of the CDR3: TGTGCCAGCAGCCTCGGGGGCGAAGTTTCCTACAATGAGCAGTTCTTC. Translation gives CASSLGGEVSYNEQFF.

The J gene is TRBJ2-5, the V gene TRBV9; TRBD1 or TRBD2 may be the D gene (5 bases each). The V and J ends lost 0 bases and 5 bases respectively, with 14 bases between them. Looked up from germline, CDR1 is SGDLS and CDR2 is YYNGEE. The CDR3 covers 15 residues. CDR3 DNA: TGTGCCAGCAGCGTAGTGGGGAGTTGGGGCGAGACCCAGTACTTC. Amino acids: CASSVVGSWGETQYF.

The chain recombines TRBV19 with TRBJ1-5; D gene ambiguous. CDR1 LNHDA and CDR2 SQIVND come from the germline V gene (reference sequence). The CDR3 consists of 15 residues. The V gene lost 0 bases and the J gene lost 4 bases, with 10 bases spanning the gap. Written as DNA, the CDR3 is TGTGCCAGTAGTATAGATGGGATTGGGAATCAGCCCCAGCATTTT. As protein: CASSIDGIGNQPQHF.

This clone showed up just once. The chain has TRBV18 and TRBJ1-1; possible D gene TRBD1, 5 bases. Germline assignment: CDR1 KGHSH and CDR2 LQKENI. Trimming shortened V by 6 bases and J by 5 bases, and 13 bases separated the two germline ends. This CDR3 region has 13 residues. The CDR3 DNA sequence: TGTGCCAGCTCCCAGACAGTAGCGACTGAAGCTTTCTTT. It codes for CASSQTVATEAFF.

This clone turned up a few times. The chain recombines TRBV14 with TRBJ2-1, with 8 bases that match TRBD1. The junction had 7 bases not matched to a gene; V was cut back by 4 bases and J by 5 bases. Germline V gene sequence: CDR1 SGHDN, CDR2 FVKESK. The CDR3 runs to 15 residues. This chain's CDR3 is CASSPWTGWNNEQFF. CDR3 sequence (DNA): TGTGCCAGCAGCCCCTGGACAGGGTGGAACAATGAGCAGTTCTTC.

The chain carries TRBV4-2 and TRBJ2-7; no clear D. This CDR3 comprises 13 residues. The germline CDR1 and CDR2 sequences are LGHNA and YNFKEQ. Trimming removed 0 bases from V and 10 bases from J, with 13 bases in between. CDR3 DNA sequence: TGTGCCAGCAGCCAAGATCAAGAGGATATCCAGTACTTC. Residues: CASSQDQEDIQYF.

This clone is a singleton in its sample. This likely comes from a read error, as the CDR3 has no conserved phenylalanine or tryptophan at its end. The chain uses TRBV7-9 and TRBJ1-6; TRBD1 aligns across 7 bases. In germline, CDR1 is SEHNR, CDR2 FQNEAQ (reference sequence). V lost 5 bases to trimming and J lost 6 bases; unmatched junction nucleotides: 4. The CDR3 is made up of 14 amino acids. CDR3 region: CASSRDRANSPLHL. The CDR3 DNA follows: TGTGCCAGCAGCCGCGACAGGGCTAATTCACCCCTCCACCTT.

V is TRBV29-1 and J is TRBJ1-1; D is undetermined. Looked up from germline, CDR1 is SQVTM and CDR2 is ANQGSEA. CDR3 length equals 15 residues. V was cut by 4 bases and J by 0 bases, with 15 bases left in between. CDR3 DNA: TGCAGCGTTGGAGGCCGCTGGGGATTGAACACTGAAGCTTTCTTT. Its translation is CSVGGRWGLNTEAFF.

The chain has TRBV9 and TRBJ1-2; 10 nucleotides agree with TRBD1. Germline CDR1 reads SGDLS; CDR2 reads YYNGEE. The CDR3 loop spans 15 amino acids. Trimming removed 4 bases from V and 2 bases from J; junction bases left unmatched: 5. This chain's CDR3 is CASSFGQGGNYGYTF. In DNA form, the CDR3 reads TGTGCCAGCAGCTTCGGACAGGGGGGGAACTATGGCTACACCTTC.

The chain couples TRBV7-9 to TRBJ1-1; D possibly corresponds to TRBD1 (5 bases). Trimming left V 5 bases short and J 1 base short, with 14 bases between. The CDR3 is 15 residues long. Germline V gene sequence: CDR1 SEHNR, CDR2 FQNEAQ (reference sequence). The CDR3, as DNA: TGTGCCAGCAGCCCGACCAGGGACGCGAACACTGAAGCTTTCTTT. Translated: CASSPTRDANTEAFF. The complete variable domain, with remaining parts taken from reference TRBV7-9 and TRBJ1-1, reads DTGVSQNPRHKITKRGQNVTFRCDPISEHNRLYWYRQTLGQGPEFLTYFQNEAQLEKSRLLSDRFSAERPKGSFSTLEIQRTEQGDSAMYLCASSPTRDANTEAFFGQGTRLTVV.

The V gene is TRBV30, the J gene TRBJ1-2; tentative D call: TRBD1 (5 bases). From germline, CDR1 is GTSNPN and CDR2 SVGIG (reference sequence). The CDR3 loop spans 13 amino acids. The V gene lost 0 bases and the J gene lost 8 bases, with 13 bases spanning the gap. The CDR3 DNA follows: TGTGCCTGGAGTGTAAAGGGGCGTAGAGGCTACACCTTC. Residues: CAWSVKGRRGYTF. The full variable domain, completed using reference TRBV30 and TRBJ1-2, is SQTIHQWPATLVQPVGSPLSLECTVEGTSNPNLYWYRQAAGRGLQLLFYSVGIGQISSEVPQNLSASRPQDRQFILSSKKLLLSDSGFYLCAWSVKGRRGYTFGSGTRLTVV.

This chain uses TRBV7-3 with TRBJ2-7; 8 bases map to TRBD1. CDR1 and CDR2 (germline): SGHTA, FQGTGA. The ends lost 5 bases at V and 2 bases at J; junction bases unmatched: 5. This CDR3 comprises 14 residues. In DNA, the CDR3 is TGTGCCAGCAGCCCCGACAGGGGCACCTACGAGCAGTACTTC. Translation gives CASSPDRGTYEQYF.

V is TRBV9 and J is TRBJ2-4; no definite D call. There are 14 residues in the CDR3. CDR1 is SGDLS and CDR2 is YYNGEE in the germline V gene. V lost 0 bases and J lost 3, with 7 bases in between. The CDR3 here is CASSVDTVKNIQYF. In DNA, the CDR3 is TGTGCCAGCAGCGTAGACACTGTCAAAAACATTCAGTACTTC.

The chain has TRBV7-9 and TRBJ1-3; D gene unclear. Trimming cost V 2 bases and J 0 bases, with 5 bases left between them. Germline-derived CDR1 and CDR2 are SEHNR and FQNEAQ (reference sequence). This CDR3 spans 14 amino acids. The CDR3 loop is CASSLSYSGNTIYF. The DNA of the CDR3 is TGTGCCAGCAGCTTATCGTACTCTGGAAACACCATATATTTT.

The J gene is TRBJ1-2, the V gene TRBV19, with D possibly being TRBD1 (5 bases). The V and J ends lost 10 bases and 4 bases respectively, with 13 bases between them. This CDR3 contains 12 residues. Looked up from germline, CDR1 is LNHDA and CDR2 is SQIVND (reference sequence). The CDR3 reads CANEGACYGYTF. CDR3 nucleotide sequence: TGTGCCAACGAAGGGGCGTGCTATGGCTACACCTTC.

This chain links TRBV9 with TRBJ2-6; no reliable D call. Per the germline V gene, CDR1 is SGDLS and CDR2 is YYNGEE. With 4 bases removed from V and 4 bases from J, the gap between germline ends came to 12 bases. There are 15 residues in the CDR3. The CDR3 nucleotides are TGTGCCAGCAGCACCCGGTTCGGAGGGGCCAACGTCCTGACTTTC. Its translation is CASSTRFGGANVLTF.

The V and J genes are TRBV5-6 and TRBJ2-7; D is perhaps TRBD1 or TRBD2 (5 bases each). V dropped 4 bases and J dropped 0 bases, with 14 bases sitting between them. Germline CDR1 is SGHDT and CDR2 is YYEEEE. The CDR3 extends over 15 amino acids. The CDR3, as DNA: TGTGCCAGCAGCCCCTACGGGACCGGCTCCTACGAGCAGTACTTC. Protein sequence: CASSPYGTGSYEQYF.

The J gene is TRBJ2-3, the V gene TRBV5-1, with D possibly TRBD2 on 7 matching bases. Trimming pared 4 bases from V and 6 bases from J, leaving 21 bases between. Germline CDR1 SGHRS, CDR2 YFSETQ. The CDR3 sequence is 16 residues long. CDR3 amino acids: CASSPTSGGARDTQYF. CDR3 DNA sequence: TGCGCCAGCAGCCCCACTAGTGGGGGGGCCCGGGATACGCAGTATTTT. The complete variable domain, with remaining parts taken from reference TRBV5-1 and TRBJ2-3, reads KAGVTQTPRYLIKTRGQQVTLSCSPISGHRSVSWYQQTPGQGLQFLFEYFSETQRNKGNFPGRFSGRQFSNSRSEMNVSTLELGDSALYLCASSPTSGGARDTQYFGPGTRLTVL.

The V gene is TRBV11-2, the J gene TRBJ2-2, with D maybe TRBD1 (5 bases). The germline V gene has CDR1 SGHAT and CDR2 FQNNGV. Trimming pared 5 bases from V and 2 bases from J, leaving 12 bases between. CDR3 length equals 15 residues. The CDR3 DNA follows: TGTGCCAGCAGCACAGTTAGGGGAAACACCGGGGAGCTGTTTTTT. Translating it yields CASSTVRGNTGELFF.